The clone carrying this T cell receptor (beta chain) came up many times. What it binds is unknown. Germline V gene data show CDR1 as MGHRA and CDR2 as YSYEKL. J was trimmed by 3 bases and V by 3 bases; bases with no gene match: 1. The CDR3 is 13 amino acids. The time point here: blood at routine non-recurrence follow-up after resection. Whole RNA came from tumor, nontumor lung or frozen PBMC and was sequenced without being sorted. This sample was included in a study of spatial heterogeneity in lung cancer. At the level of the study: Detected sequences consistently included more beta-chain ones than alpha-chain ones. Study-level findings and limits: Expanded tumor TCRs that were ubiquitous appeared in blood more at resection than follow-up.

Unique molecular identifiers tagged every individual TCR cDNA molecule. TCRdb analysed the 5' RACE reads with MiXCR anew, one entry per CDR3 protein. The sample holds tens of thousands of distinct CDR3 sequences, around 11% seen once. The receptor was derived from a male donor with early-stage non-small cell lung cancer. The chain joins TRBV4-1 to TRBJ2-7; 8 bases line up with TRBD2. The specimen was PBMCs, collected at follow-up. CDR3 coding DNA: TGCGCCAGCAGCCACGGGGGGGGCTACGAGCAGTACTTC. Its translation is CASSHGGGYEQYF.